Here is one T cell receptor beta chain with its context. Its antigen is unknown. This entry comes from a study of OX40 agonist ivuxolimab in advanced cancers. Overall study: All patients had ivuxolimab intravenously every 2 weeks at 0.01 to 10 mg/kg. Prior anti-PD-1, anti-PD-L1 or anti-CTLA-4 therapy did not bar entry, and about 38% had some. Males comprised approximately 84% of the group, whose mean age was about 60 years (range roughly 20 to 90).

General study points: Among T cells, CD8+ cells averaged more expanded clones than CD4+ cells.

The assay was immunoSEQ multiplex PCR, and TCRdb's table has in-frame clones only and misses some. This table has more than 80,000 clones, 90% to 95% appearing once. CDR1 is LNHDA, CDR2 SQIVND, per germline (reference sequence). V dropped 6 bases and J dropped 5 bases, with 13 bases sitting between them. The CDR3 has 13 residues. The receptor's source is an adult with an advanced solid tumor such as melanoma, head and neck, liver or kidney cancer. This specimen consisted of CD4+ or CD8+ T cells sorted from blood, obtained in a trial of the OX40 agonist ivuxolimab. The J gene is TRBJ1-1, the V gene TRBV19; D may be TRBD1 (6 bases). The CDR3 bases are TGTGCCAGTAGAGGCAGGGGCGAAACTGAAGCTTTCTTT. It yields the protein CASRGRGETEAFF.